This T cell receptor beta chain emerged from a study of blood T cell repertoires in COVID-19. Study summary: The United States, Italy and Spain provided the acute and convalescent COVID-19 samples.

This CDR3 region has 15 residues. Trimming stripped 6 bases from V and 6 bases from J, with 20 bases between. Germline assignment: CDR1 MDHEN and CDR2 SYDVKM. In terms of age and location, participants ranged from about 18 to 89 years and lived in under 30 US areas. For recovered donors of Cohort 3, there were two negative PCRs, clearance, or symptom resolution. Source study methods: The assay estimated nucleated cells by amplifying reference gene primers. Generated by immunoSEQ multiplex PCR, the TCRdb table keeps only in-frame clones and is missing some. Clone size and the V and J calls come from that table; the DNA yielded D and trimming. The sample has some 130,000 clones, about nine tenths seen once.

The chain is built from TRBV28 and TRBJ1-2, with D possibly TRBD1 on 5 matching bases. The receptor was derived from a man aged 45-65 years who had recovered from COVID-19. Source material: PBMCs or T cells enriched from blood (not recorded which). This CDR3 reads CASSFRVTNLNGYTF. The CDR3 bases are TGTGCCAGCAGCTTCAGGGTAACCAACCTTAATGGCTACACCTTC.